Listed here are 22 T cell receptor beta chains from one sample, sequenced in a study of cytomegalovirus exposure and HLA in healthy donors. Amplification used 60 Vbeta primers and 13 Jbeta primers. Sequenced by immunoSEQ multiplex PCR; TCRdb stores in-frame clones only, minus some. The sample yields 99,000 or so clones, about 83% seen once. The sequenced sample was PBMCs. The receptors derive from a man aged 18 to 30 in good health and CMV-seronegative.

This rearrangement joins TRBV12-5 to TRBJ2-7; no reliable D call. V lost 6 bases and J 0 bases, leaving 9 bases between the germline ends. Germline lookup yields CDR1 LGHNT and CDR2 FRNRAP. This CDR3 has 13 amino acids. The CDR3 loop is CASGATPSYEQYF. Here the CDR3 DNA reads TGTGCTAGTGGCGCGACACCCTCCTACGAGCAGTACTTC.

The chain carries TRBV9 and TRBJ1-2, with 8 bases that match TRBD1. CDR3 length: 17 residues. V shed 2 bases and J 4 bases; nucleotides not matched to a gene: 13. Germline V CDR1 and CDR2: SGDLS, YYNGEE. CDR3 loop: CASSVSRGGQAGYGYTF. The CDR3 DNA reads TGTGCCAGCAGCGTTTCGCGGGGGGGACAGGCGGGCTATGGCTACACCTTC.

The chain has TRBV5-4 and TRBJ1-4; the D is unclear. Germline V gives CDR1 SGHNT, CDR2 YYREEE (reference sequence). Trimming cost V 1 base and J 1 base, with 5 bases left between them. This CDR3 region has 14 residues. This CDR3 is CASSLTGTNEKLFF. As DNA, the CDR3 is TGTGCCAGCAGCTTGACGGGAACTAATGAAAAACTGTTTTTT.

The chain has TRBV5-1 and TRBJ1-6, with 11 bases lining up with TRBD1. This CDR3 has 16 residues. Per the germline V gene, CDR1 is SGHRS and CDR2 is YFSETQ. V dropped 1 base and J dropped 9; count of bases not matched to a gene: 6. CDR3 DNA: TGCGCCAGCAGCTTGTCCCCGGGACAGGGGGTTTCACCCCTCCACTTT. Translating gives CASSLSPGQGVSPLHF.

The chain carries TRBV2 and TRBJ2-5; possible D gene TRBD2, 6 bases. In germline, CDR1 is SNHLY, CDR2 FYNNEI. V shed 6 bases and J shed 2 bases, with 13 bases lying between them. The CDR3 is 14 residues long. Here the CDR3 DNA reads TGTGCCAGCAGACCAACGAGCGGGCAAGAGACCCAGTACTTC. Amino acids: CASRPTSGQETQYF.

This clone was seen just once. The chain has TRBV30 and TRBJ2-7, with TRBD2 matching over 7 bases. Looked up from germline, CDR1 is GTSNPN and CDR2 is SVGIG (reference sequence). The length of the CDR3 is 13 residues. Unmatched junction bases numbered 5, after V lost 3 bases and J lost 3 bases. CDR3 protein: CAWSRAGDYEQYF. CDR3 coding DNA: TGTGCCTGGAGCCGGGCGGGAGACTACGAGCAGTACTTC.

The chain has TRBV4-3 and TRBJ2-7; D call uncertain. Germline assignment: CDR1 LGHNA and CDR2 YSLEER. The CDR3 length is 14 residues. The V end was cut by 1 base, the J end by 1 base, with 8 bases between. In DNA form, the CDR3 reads TGCGCCAGCAGCCAAGTCTACAGTTCCTACGAGCAGTACTTC. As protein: CASSQVYSSYEQYF.

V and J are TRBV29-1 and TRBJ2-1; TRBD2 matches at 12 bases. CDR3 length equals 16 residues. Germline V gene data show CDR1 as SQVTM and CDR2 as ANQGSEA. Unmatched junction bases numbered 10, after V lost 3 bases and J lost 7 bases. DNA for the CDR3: TGCAGCGTTGATATGACGCTAGCGGGAGGGTTGAATGAGCAGTTCTTC. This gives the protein CSVDMTLAGGLNEQFF.

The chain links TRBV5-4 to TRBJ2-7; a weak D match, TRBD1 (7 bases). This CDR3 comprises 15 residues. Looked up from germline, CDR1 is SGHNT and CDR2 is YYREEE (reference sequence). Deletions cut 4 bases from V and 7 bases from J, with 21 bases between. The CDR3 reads CASSGGTRGAGEQYF. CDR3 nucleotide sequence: TGTGCCAGCAGCGGTGGGACCAGGGGGGCGGGAGAGCAGTACTTC. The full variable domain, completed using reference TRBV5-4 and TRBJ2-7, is ETGVTQSPTHLIKTRGQQVTLRCSSQSGHNTVSWYQQALGQGPQFIFQYYREEENGRGNFPPRFSGLQFPNYSSELNVNALELDDSALYLCASSGGTRGAGEQYFGPGTRLTVT.

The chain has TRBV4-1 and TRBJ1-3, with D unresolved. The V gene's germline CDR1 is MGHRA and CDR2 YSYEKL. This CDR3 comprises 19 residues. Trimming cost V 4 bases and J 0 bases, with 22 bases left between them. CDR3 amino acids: CASSPSAYGSEYSGNTIYF. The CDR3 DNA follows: TGCGCCAGCAGCCCGAGCGCCTACGGAAGCGAATACTCTGGAAACACCATATATTTT.

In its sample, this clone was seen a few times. The CDR3 DNA is TGTGCCAGCAGCTGGGGATCCCTAGCGGGAGTTCGCGAGCAGTACTTC. Translation gives CASSWGSLAGVREQYF. The V gene is TRBV5-4, the J gene TRBJ2-7; 10 nucleotides line up with TRBD2. Germline V CDR1 and CDR2: SGHNT, YYREEE (reference sequence). The J segment lost 6 bases and the V segment lost 3 bases, leaving 12 bases of the junction unmatched. This CDR3 spans 16 amino acids. The full variable domain, its missing parts supplied by reference TRBV5-4 and TRBJ2-7, is ETGVTQSPTHLIKTRGQQVTLRCSSQSGHNTVSWYQQALGQGPQFIFQYYREEENGRGNFPPRFSGLQFPNYSSELNVNALELDDSALYLCASSWGSLAGVREQYFGPGTRLTVT.

In DNA form, the CDR3 reads TGTGCCAGCAGTTTGACAGGGGCCCAGAACACTGAAGCTTTCTTT. This translates into CASSLTGAQNTEAFF. The chain is built from TRBV27 and TRBJ1-1, with TRBD1 identical over 8 bases. The CDR3 has 15 amino acids. The germline V gene has CDR1 MNHEY and CDR2 SMNVEV (reference sequence). Trimming removed 3 bases from V and 1 base from J; junction bases left unmatched: 4.

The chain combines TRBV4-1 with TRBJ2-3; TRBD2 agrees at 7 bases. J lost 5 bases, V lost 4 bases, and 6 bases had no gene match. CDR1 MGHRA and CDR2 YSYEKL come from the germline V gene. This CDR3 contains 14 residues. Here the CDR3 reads CASSPLGRVDTQYF. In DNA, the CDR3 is TGCGCCAGCAGCCCCCTAGGGAGGGTAGATACGCAGTATTTT.

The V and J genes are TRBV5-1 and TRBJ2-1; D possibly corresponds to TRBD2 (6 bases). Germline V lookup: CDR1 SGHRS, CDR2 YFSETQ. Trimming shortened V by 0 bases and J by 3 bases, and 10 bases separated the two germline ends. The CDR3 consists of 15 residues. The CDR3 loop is CASSLEVTSYNEQFF. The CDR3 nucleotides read TGCGCCAGCAGCTTGGAAGTGACTAGCTACAATGAGCAGTTCTTC. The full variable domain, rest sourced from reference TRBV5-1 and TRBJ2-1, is KAGVTQTPRYLIKTRGQQVTLSCSPISGHRSVSWYQQTPGQGLQFLFEYFSETQRNKGNFPGRFSGRQFSNSRSEMNVSTLELGDSALYLCASSLEVTSYNEQFFGPGTRLTVL.

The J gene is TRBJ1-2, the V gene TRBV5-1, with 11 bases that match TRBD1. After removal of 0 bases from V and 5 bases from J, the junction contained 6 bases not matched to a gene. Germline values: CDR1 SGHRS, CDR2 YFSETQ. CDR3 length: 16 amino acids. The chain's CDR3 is CASSLGGQGVSYGYTF. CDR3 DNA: TGCGCCAGCAGCTTGGGGGGACAGGGGGTATCATATGGCTACACCTTC.

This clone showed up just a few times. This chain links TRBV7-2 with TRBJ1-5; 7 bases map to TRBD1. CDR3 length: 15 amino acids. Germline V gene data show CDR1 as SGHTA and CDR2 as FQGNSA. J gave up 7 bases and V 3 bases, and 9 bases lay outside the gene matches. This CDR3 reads CASSLGKGGGQPQHF. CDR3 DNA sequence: TGTGCCAGCAGCTTGGGAAAAGGGGGCGGACAGCCCCAGCATTTT.

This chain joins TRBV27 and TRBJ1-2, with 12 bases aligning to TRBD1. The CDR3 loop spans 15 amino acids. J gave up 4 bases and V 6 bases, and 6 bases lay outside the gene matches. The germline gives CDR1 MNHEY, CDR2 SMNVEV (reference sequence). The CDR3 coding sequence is TGTGCCAGCAGCCTGGGACAGGGGGCCCCCTATGGCTACACCTTC. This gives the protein CASSLGQGAPYGYTF.

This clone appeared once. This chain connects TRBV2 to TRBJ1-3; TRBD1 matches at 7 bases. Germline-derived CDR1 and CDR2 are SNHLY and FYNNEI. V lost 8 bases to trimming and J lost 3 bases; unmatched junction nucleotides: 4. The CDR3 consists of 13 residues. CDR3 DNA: TGTGCCAGCTTAGGACAGGTTGGAAACACCATATATTTT. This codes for CASLGQVGNTIYF. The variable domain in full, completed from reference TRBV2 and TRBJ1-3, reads EPEVTQTPSHQVTQMGQEVILRCVPISNHLYFYWYRQILGQKVEFLVSFYNNEISEKSEIFDDQFSVERPDGSNFTLKIRSTKLEDSAMYFCASLGQVGNTIYFGEGSWLTVV.

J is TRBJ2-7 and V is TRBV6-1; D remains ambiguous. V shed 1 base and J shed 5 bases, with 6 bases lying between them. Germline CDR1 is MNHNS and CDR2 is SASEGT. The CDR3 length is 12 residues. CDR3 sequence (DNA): TGTGCCAGCAGTGAAGGAGTCCACGAGCAGTACTTC. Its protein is CASSEGVHEQYF.

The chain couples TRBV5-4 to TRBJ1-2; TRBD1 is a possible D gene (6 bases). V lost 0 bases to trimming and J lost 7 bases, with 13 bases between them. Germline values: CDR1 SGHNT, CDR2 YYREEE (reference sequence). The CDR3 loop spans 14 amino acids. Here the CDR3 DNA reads TGTGCCAGCAGCTTGGACAGGGACCGGCTTGGCTACACCTTC. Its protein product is CASSLDRDRLGYTF.

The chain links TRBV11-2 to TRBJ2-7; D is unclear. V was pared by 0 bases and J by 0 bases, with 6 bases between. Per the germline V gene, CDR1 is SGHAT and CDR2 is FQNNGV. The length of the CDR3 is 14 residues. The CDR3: CASSLDPGSYEQYF. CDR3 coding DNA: TGTGCCAGCAGCTTAGATCCCGGCTCCTACGAGCAGTACTTC.

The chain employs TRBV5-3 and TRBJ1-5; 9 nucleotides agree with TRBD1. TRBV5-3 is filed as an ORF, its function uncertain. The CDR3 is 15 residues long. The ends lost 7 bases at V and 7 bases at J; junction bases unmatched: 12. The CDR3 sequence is CARVPCWDRAQPQHF. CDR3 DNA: TGTGCCAGAGTCCCGTGTTGGGACAGGGCACAGCCCCAGCATTTT.